These 3 T cell receptor beta chains originate from one sample sequenced in a study of cytomegalovirus exposure and HLA in healthy donors. Researchers ran the PCR with 60 Vbeta and 13 Jbeta primers. Assay: immunoSEQ multiplex PCR; the TCRdb copy retains only in-frame clones and omits some. The sample contains about 96,000 clones, under 80% of which appear only once. Sequencing was done on a sample of PBMCs. Receptors were obtained from a man aged 50 to 60 in good health and CMV-seropositive.

The V call is TRBV6-5, the J call TRBJ1-1; D unclear. Per germline, CDR1 MNHEY and CDR2 SVGAGI. V dropped 2 bases and J dropped 6 bases, with 10 bases sitting between them. The CDR3 is 13 residues long. This CDR3 reads CASSYVDTSEAFF. CDR3 in DNA: TGTGCCAGCAGTTACGTTGACACCTCTGAAGCTTTCTTT.

The chain employs TRBV9 and TRBJ1-5, with D possibly being TRBD1 (5 bases). Trimming shortened V by 0 bases and J by 5 bases, and 6 bases separated the two germline ends. The CDR3 contains 13 residues. CDR1 SGDLS and CDR2 YYNGEE come from the germline V gene. This chain's CDR3 is CASSVAGDQPQHF. CDR3 DNA: TGTGCCAGCAGCGTAGCGGGGGATCAGCCCCAGCATTTT. The entire variable domain, with the rest obtained from reference TRBV9 and TRBJ1-5, is as follows: DSGVTQTPKHLITATGQRVTLRCSPRSGDLSVYWYQQSLDQGLQFLIQYYNGEERAKGNILERFSAQQFPDLHSELNLSSLELGDSALYFCASSVAGDQPQHFGDGTRLSIL.

The chain links TRBV5-1 to TRBJ2-3; 12 nucleotides agree with TRBD2. Germline lookup yields CDR1 SGHRS and CDR2 YFSETQ. The CDR3 consists of 17 residues. V lost 2 bases and J lost 0; bases outside the gene matches: 4. The CDR3 loop reads CASSLRTSGESTDTQYF. In DNA form, the CDR3 reads TGCGCCAGCAGCTTAAGGACTAGCGGGGAGAGCACAGATACGCAGTATTTT.